A selection of T cell receptor beta chains follows, all from one sample in a study of OX40 agonist ivuxolimab in advanced cancers. This table comes from immunoSEQ multiplex PCR, and its TCRdb copy is limited to in-frame clones, with some not included. The sample lists roughly 96,000 clones, more than 80% occurring once. The sample consisted of CD4+ or CD8+ T cells sorted from blood, taken in a trial of the OX40 agonist ivuxolimab. These receptors were obtained from an adult with an advanced solid tumor such as melanoma, head and neck, liver or kidney cancer. Each CDR3 is given with its conserved first and last residue. Each record gives: D gene, clone size, J gene, V gene, CDR3 DNA, CDR3 protein. A D gene is named only where the DNA matches it firmly. Size values are once, few and many counts, or a class for expanded clones, and some rows have none.

>NA|NA|TRBJ2-7|TRBV29-1
TGCAGCGTTGAAGAGGTAGACACCTACGAGCAGTACTTC
CSVEEVDTYEQYF
>TRBD1|NA|TRBJ2-3|TRBV5-1
TGCGCCAGCAGCCAGACAGGGTGGGCAGATACGCAGTATTTT
CASSQTGWADTQYF
>TRBD1|NA|TRBJ1-4|TRBV28
TGTGCCAGCAGTTCCCCGGGACAGGGTGGGGAAAAACTGTTTTTT
CASSSPGQGGEKLFF
>NA|NA|TRBJ2-6|TRBV7-9
TGTGCCAGCAGCCCCGCCGGGGCCAACGTCCTGACTTTC
CASSPAGANVLTF
>NA|NA|TRBJ1-1|TRBV4-1
TGCGCCAGCAGTCGCCAACGGGAAGTGAACACTGAAGCTTTCTTT
CASSRQREVNTEAFF
>NA|NA|TRBJ1-2|TRBV7-9
TGTGCCAGCAGCTTAAGCGGGCTGGATGGCTACACCTTC
CASSLSGLDGYTF
>NA|NA|TRBJ1-2|TRBV5-6
TGTGCCAGCACCCCGCCCAGAGGCAACTATGGCTACACCTTC
CASTPPRGNYGYTF
>TRBD1|NA|TRBJ1-1|TRBV7-3
TGTGCCAGCAGCTTGAGGACAGGGACAATTGCTGAAGCTTTCTTT
CASSLRTGTIAEAFF
>NA|NA|TRBJ1-1|TRBV15
TGTGCCACCAGCAGAGAGCGGGGTGGGGCTTTCTTT
CATSRERGGAFF
>TRBD2|NA|TRBJ2-2|TRBV9
TGTGCCAGCAGCGTAGAACTAGCGGGAGTAACCGGGGAGCTGTTTTTT
CASSVELAGVTGELFF
>NA|few|TRBJ1-5|TRBV12-5
TGTGCTAGTGGTTTTTGGGGTAGCAATCAGCCCCAGCATTTT
CASGFWGSNQPQHF
>NA|NA|TRBJ2-7|TRBV9
TGTGCCAGCAGCGTAGAGTCTAGCCCTAGCTGGGAGCAGTACTTC
CASSVESSPSWEQYF
>NA|NA|TRBJ2-3|TRBV21-1
TGTGCCAGCAGCAAAGTTGACGGCCTAAAGAATAAATTCACAGATACGCAGTATTTT
CASSKVDGLKNKFTDTQYF
>TRBD1|NA|TRBJ1-5|TRBV15
TGTGCCACCAGCATTCTTGGACAGGGGCAGAAGGGTCAGCCCCAGCATTTT
CATSILGQGQKGQPQHF
>NA|NA|TRBJ2-7|TRBV2
TGTGGGAGCGCTCGGTCCTACGAGCAGTACTTC
CGSARSYEQYF
>NA|NA|TRBJ1-2|TRBV6-1
TGTGCCAGCGGAGGGGCGGGGGTATTGATTGGCTACACCTTC
CASGGAGVLIGYTF
>TRBD1|NA|TRBJ1-1|TRBV6-5
TGTGCCAGCAGTTACCCGGGACAGGGTGAAGCTTTCTTT
CASSYPGQGEAFF
>TRBD1|NA|TRBJ1-2|TRBV30
TGTGCCTGGAGTGTAGGGACAGGTGGCTATGGCTACACCTTC
CAWSVGTGGYGYTF
>NA|NA|TRBJ2-4|TRBV7-9
TGTGCCAGCAGCTTAGTGGCAGGCGATGTTCAGTACTTC
CASSLVAGDVQYF
>NA|once|TRBJ2-2|TRBV5-6
TGTGCCAGCAGCGGGGTAACCGGGGAGCTGTTTTTT
CASSGVTGELFF
>NA|NA|TRBJ1-3|TRBV5-1
TGCGCCAGCACTTCTGACAGTCTCTCTGGAAACACCATATATTTT
CASTSDSLSGNTIYF
>NA|NA|TRBJ1-3|TRBV6-6
TGTGCCAGCAGTCCAACGGTGGGGGCTGGAAACACCATATATTTT
CASSPTVGAGNTIYF
>NA|NA|TRBJ2-7|TRBV5-1
TGCGCCAGCAGCTTGGATAACAGTTTTGACTACGAGCAGTACTTC
CASSLDNSFDYEQYF
>TRBD1|NA|TRBJ1-5|TRBV11-2
TGTGCCAGCAGCTCCCGGCCGGGACAGGGGAATCAGCCCCAGCATTTT
CASSSRPGQGNQPQHF
>TRBD1|NA|TRBJ1-1|TRBV18
TGTGCCAGCTCACGAACCACAGGGGTGAACACTGAAGCTTTCTTT
CASSRTTGVNTEAFF
>NA|few|TRBJ1-2|TRBV9
TGTGCCAGCAGCGAAGGTACCTATGGCTACACCTTC
CASSEGTYGYTF
>NA|NA|TRBJ2-2|TRBV18
TGTGCCAGCTCACCAAGGCAGGGGACCAACACCGGGGAGCTGTTTTTT
CASSPRQGTNTGELFF
>NA|NA|TRBJ2-7|TRBV5-1
TGCGCCAGCAGCTTGGCATCGGGATTCAAGAACTACGAGCAGTACTTC
CASSLASGFKNYEQYF
>TRBD1|NA|TRBJ2-7|TRBV4-2
TGTGCCAGCAGTCGATTAGGCTCGGGACAGGGTTCCTACGAGCAGTACTTC
CASSRLGSGQGSYEQYF
>TRBD1|NA|TRBJ2-3|TRBV27
TGTGCCAGCAGTTTAGGAAGACAGGGAGTCACAGATACGCAGTATTTT
CASSLGRQGVTDTQYF
>TRBD2|NA|TRBJ2-1|TRBV29-1
TGCAGCGTTGCCCATCCGACTAGCGGCTACAATGAGCAGTTCTTC
CSVAHPTSGYNEQFF
>NA|NA|TRBJ2-7|TRBV7-2
TGTGCCAGCAGCTTAAGTGGGAAATCCCACGAGCAGTACTTC
CASSLSGKSHEQYF